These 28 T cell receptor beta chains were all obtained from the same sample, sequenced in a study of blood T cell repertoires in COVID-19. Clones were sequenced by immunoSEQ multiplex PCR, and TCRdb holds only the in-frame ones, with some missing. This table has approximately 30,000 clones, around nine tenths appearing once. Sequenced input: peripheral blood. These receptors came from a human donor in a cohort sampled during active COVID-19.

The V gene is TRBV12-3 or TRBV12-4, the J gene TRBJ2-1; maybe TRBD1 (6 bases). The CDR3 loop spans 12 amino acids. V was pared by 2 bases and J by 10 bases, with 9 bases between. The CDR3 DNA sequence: TGTGCCAGCAGTTTAACCGGGACAGAGCAGTTCTTC. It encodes CASSLTGTEQFF.

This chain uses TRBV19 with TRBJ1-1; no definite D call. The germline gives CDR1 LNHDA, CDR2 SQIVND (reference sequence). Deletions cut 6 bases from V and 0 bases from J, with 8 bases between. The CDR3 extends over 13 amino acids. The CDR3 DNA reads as TGTGCCAGTAGGTGGCATTTGAACACTGAAGCTTTCTTT. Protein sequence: CASRWHLNTEAFF.

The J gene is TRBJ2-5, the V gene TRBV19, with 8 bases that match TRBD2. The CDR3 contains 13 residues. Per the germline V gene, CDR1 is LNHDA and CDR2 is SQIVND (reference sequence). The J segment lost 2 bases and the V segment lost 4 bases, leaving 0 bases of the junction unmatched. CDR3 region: CASSRLAQETQYF. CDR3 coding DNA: TGTGCCAGTAGTAGACTAGCGCAAGAGACCCAGTACTTC.

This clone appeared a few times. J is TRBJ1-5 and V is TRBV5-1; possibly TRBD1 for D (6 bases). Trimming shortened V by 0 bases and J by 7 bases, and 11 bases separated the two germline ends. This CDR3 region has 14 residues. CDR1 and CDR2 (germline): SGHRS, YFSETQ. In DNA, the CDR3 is TGCGCCAGCAGCTTGGAAGGGGGGGAGCAGCCCCAGCATTTT. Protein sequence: CASSLEGGEQPQHF.

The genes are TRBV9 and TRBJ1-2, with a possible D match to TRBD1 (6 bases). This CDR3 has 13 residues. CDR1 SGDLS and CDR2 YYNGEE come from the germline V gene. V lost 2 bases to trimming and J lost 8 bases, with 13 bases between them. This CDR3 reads CASSVQGLGGYTF. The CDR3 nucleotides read TGTGCCAGCAGCGTGCAGGGGCTGGGGGGCTACACCTTC.

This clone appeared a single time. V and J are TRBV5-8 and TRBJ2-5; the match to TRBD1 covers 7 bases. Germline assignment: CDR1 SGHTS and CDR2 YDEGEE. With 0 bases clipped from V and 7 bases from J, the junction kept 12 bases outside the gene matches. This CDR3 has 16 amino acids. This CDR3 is CASSLEHRGPVGTQYF. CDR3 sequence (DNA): TGTGCCAGCAGCTTGGAGCACAGGGGCCCCGTCGGGACCCAGTACTTC.

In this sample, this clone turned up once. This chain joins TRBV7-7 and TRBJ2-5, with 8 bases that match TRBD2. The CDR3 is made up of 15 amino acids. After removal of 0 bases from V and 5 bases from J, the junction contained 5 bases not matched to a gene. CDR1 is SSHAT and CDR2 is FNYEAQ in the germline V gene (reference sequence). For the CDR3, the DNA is TGTGCCAGCAGCTTAGCGGCGGGAGGTTGGGAGACCCAGTACTTC. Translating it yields CASSLAAGGWETQYF.

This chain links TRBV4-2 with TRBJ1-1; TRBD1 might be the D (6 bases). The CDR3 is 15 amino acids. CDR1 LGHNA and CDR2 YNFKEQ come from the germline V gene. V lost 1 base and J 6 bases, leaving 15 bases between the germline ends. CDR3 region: CASSQASSRGAEAFF. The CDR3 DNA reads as TGTGCCAGCAGCCAAGCATCGAGCAGGGGAGCTGAAGCTTTCTTT.

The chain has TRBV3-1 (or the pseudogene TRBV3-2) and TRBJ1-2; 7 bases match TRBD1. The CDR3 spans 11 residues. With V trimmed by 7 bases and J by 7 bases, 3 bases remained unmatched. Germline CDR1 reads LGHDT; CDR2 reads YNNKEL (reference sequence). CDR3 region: CASTQGGGYTF. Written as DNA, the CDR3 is TGTGCCAGCACGCAGGGGGGTGGCTACACCTTC.

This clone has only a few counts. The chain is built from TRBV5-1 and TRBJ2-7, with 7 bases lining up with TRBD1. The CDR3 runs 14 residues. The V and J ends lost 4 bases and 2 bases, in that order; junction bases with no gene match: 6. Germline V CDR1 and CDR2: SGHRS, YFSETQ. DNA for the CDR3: TGCGCCAGCAGCGACCCGGGACAGACCTACGAGCAGTACTTC. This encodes CASSDPGQTYEQYF. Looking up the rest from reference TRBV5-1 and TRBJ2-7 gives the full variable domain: KAGVTQTPRYLIKTRGQQVTLSCSPISGHRSVSWYQQTPGQGLQFLFEYFSETQRNKGNFPGRFSGRQFSNSRSEMNVSTLELGDSALYLCASSDPGQTYEQYFGPGTRLTVT.

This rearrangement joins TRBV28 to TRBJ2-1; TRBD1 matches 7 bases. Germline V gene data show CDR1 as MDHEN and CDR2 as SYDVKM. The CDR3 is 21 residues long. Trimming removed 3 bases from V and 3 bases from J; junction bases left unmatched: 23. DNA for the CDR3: TGTGCCAGCAGTTTCCGCAGGGGAAAAAAACTGACAGGGAACTACTACAATGAGCAGTTCTTC. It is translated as CASSFRRGKKLTGNYYNEQFF.

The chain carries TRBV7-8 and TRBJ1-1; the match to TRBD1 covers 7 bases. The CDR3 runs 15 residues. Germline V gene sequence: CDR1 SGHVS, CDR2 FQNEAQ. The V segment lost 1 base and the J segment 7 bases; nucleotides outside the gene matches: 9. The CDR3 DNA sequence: TGTGCCAGCAGCTTAGTAGGGACAGTTGTCGTTGAAGCTTTCTTT. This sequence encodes CASSLVGTVVVEAFF.

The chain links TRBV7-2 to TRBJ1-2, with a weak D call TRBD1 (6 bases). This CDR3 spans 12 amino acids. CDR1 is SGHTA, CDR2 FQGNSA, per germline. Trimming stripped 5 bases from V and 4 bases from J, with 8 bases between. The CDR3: CASSLDSYGYTF. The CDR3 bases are TGTGCCAGCAGCCTGGACAGCTATGGCTACACCTTC.

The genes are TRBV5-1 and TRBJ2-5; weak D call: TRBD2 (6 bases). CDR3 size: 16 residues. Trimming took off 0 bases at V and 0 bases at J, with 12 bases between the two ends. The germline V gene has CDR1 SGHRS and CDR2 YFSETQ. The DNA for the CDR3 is TGCGCCAGCAGCTTGGGCGGGGCCAAGTACCAAGAGACCCAGTACTTC. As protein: CASSLGGAKYQETQYF.

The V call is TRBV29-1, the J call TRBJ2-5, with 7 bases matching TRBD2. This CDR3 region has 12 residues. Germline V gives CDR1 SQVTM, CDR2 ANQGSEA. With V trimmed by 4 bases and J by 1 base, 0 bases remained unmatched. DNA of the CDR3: TGCAGCGTTGGGGGGGGCCAAGAGACCCAGTACTTC. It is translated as CSVGGGQETQYF. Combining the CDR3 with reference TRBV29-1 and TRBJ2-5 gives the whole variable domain SAVISQKPSRDICQRGTSLTIQCQVDSQVTMMFWYRQQPGQSLTLIATANQGSEATYESGFVIDKFPISRPNLTFSTLTVSNMSPEDSSIYLCSVGGGQETQYFGPGTRLLVL.

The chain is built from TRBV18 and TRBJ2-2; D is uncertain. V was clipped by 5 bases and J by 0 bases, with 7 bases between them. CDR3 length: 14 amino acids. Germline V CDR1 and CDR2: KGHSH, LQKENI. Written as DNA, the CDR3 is TGTGCCAGCTCAAGCGTTACGAACACCGGGGAGCTGTTTTTT. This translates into CASSSVTNTGELFF. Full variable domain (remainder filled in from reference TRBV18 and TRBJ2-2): NAGVMQNPRHLVRRRGQEARLRCSPMKGHSHVYWYRQLPEEGLKFMVYLQKENIIDESGMPKERFSAEFPKEGPSILRIQQVVRGDSAAYFCASSSVTNTGELFFGEGSRLTVL.

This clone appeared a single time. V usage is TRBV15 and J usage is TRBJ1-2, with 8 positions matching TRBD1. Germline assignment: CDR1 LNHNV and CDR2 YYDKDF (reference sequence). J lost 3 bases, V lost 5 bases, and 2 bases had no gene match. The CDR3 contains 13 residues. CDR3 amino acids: CATSPGGDYGYTF. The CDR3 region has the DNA TGTGCCACCAGCCCAGGGGGCGACTATGGCTACACCTTC.

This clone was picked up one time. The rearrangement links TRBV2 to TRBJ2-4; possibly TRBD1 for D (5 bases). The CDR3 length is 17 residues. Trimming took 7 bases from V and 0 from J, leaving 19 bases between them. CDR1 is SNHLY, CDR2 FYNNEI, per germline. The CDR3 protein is CASTMTQTEIAKNIQYF. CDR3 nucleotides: TGTGCCAGCACCATGACTCAGACAGAAATAGCCAAAAACATTCAGTACTTC. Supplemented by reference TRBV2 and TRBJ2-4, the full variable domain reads EPEVTQTPSHQVTQMGQEVILRCVPISNHLYFYWYRQILGQKVEFLVSFYNNEISEKSEIFDDQFSVERPDGSNFTLKIRSTKLEDSAMYFCASTMTQTEIAKNIQYFGAGTRLSVL.

The CDR3 nucleotides read TGTGCCAGCGCTTCCCCCTGGGACAGGGCCTCTACGTATGGCTACACCTTC. This sequence encodes CASASPWDRASTYGYTF. J is TRBJ1-2 and V is TRBV28, with 9 bases matching TRBD1. The V and J ends lost 8 bases and 5 bases, in that order; junction bases with no gene match: 18. This CDR3 comprises 17 residues. The germline CDR1 and CDR2 sequences are MDHEN and SYDVKM.

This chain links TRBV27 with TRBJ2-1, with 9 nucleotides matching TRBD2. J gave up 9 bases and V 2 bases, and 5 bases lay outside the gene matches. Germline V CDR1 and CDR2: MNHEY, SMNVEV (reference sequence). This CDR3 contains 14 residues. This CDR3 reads CASSLTVAGVEQFF. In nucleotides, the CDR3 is TGTGCCAGCAGTTTAACGGTAGCGGGAGTTGAGCAGTTCTTC.

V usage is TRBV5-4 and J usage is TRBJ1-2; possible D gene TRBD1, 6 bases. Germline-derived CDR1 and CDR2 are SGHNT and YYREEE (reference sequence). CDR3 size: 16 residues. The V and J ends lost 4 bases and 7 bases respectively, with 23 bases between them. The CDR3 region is CASSRVGGQLLGGYTF. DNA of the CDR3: TGTGCCAGCAGCAGGGTGGGTGGACAGCTATTGGGTGGCTACACCTTC.

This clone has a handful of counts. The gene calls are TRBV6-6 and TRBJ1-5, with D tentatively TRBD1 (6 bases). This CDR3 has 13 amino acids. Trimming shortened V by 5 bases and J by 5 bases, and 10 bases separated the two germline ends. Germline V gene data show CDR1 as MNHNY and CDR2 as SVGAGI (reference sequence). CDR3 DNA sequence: TGTGCCAGCAGTATGACAGGATATCAGCCCCAGCATTTT. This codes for CASSMTGYQPQHF.

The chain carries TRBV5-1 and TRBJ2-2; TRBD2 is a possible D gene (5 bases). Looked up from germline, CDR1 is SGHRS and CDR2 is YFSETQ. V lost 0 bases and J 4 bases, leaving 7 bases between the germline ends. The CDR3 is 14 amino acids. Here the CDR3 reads CASSLVLATGELFF. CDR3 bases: TGCGCCAGCAGCTTGGTTCTAGCCACCGGGGAGCTGTTTTTT. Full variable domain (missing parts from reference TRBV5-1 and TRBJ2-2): KAGVTQTPRYLIKTRGQQVTLSCSPISGHRSVSWYQQTPGQGLQFLFEYFSETQRNKGNFPGRFSGRQFSNSRSEMNVSTLELGDSALYLCASSLVLATGELFFGEGSRLTVL.

The DNA of the CDR3 is TGTGCCAGCAGTGACCAAGGCACAGCCTACGAGCAGTACTTC. Its translation: CASSDQGTAYEQYF. This chain links TRBV6-1 with TRBJ2-7; D ambiguous. CDR3 length equals 14 residues. Germline CDR1 is MNHNS and CDR2 is SASEGT. V gave up 3 bases and J gave up 2 bases, with 11 bases separating them.

DNA of the CDR3: TGTGCCAGCAGCCTCATCGCGGGACTAGCCTACGAGCAGTACTTC. The encoded protein is CASSLIAGLAYEQYF. The J gene is TRBJ2-7, the V gene TRBV14, with 8 bases lining up with TRBD2. V gave up 4 bases and J gave up 2 bases; unmatched junction bases: 7. In germline, CDR1 is SGHDN, CDR2 FVKESK. The CDR3 covers 15 residues.

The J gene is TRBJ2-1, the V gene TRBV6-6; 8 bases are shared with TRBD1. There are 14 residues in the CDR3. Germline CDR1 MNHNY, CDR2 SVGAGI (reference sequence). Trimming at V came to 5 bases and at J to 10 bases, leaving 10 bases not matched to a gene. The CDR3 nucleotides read TGTGCCAGCAGTCCACACACAGGGGGAAACGAGCAGTTCTTC. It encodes CASSPHTGGNEQFF.

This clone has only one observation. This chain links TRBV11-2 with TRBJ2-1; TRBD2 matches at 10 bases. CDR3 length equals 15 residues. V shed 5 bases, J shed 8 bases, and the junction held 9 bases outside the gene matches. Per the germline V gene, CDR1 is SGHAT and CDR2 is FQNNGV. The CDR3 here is CASSQRLAGEDEQFF. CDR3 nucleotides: TGTGCCAGCAGCCAGCGGCTAGCGGGGGAGGATGAGCAGTTCTTC.

The CDR3 is CASRRTNTGELFF. The CDR3 nucleotides read TGTGCCAGCAGGAGGACGAACACCGGGGAGCTGTTTTTT. This chain uses TRBV27 with TRBJ2-2; D is ambiguous. This CDR3 has 13 amino acids. Germline V gene data show CDR1 as MNHEY and CDR2 as SMNVEV (reference sequence). Trimming removed 6 bases at V and 0 bases at J, with 5 bases between.